One sample yielded the 20 T cell receptor beta chains listed below, sequenced in a study of regulatory T cells in long-lasting Graves disease. Library construction for TCR beta used iRepertoire HTBI primers and Arm-PCR of CDR3 regions. TCRdb re-analysed the multiplex PCR reads in MiXCR, keeping a single row per CDR3 protein. The data show 350,000 to 500,000 distinct CDR3 sequences, with around 23% seen just once and roughly an eighth held by the top ten. The time point is: persistent/refractory GD, antithyroid drugs over 5 years with positive TRAb. Generation of the TCR library employed RNA extracted from PBMCs. The sample consisted of peripheral blood mononuclear cells (PBMCs), taken when the disease was refractory, from a patient treated with antithyroid drugs. Receptors were obtained from a female donor with Graves disease.

In this sample, this clonotype turned up a few times. The rearrangement uses TRBV10-3 and TRBJ2-7, with D unclear. The germline gives CDR1 ENHRY, CDR2 SYGVKD. The V and J ends lost 0 bases and 2 bases respectively, with 5 bases between them. This CDR3 is built from 13 residues. The DNA of the CDR3 is TGTGCCATCAGTGAGTCGGCCACCTACGAGCAGTACTTC. Its protein is CAISESATYEQYF.

The J gene is TRBJ2-4, the V gene TRBV7-9; D assignment may be TRBD1 or TRBD2 (5 bases each). The CDR3 spans 12 residues. CDR1 SEHNR and CDR2 FQNEAQ come from the germline V gene (reference sequence). Trimming left V 5 bases short and J 12 bases short, with 14 bases between. The CDR3 DNA reads TGTGCCAGCAGCCCCAGCTCCGGGGCTCAGTACTTC. This codes for CASSPSSGAQYF.

This clonotype turned up a few times. At one of its ends the junction is not consistent with the germline gene, which may arise from a read error. V and J are TRBV29-1 and TRBJ1-2, with 7 bases aligning to TRBD1. CDR1 and CDR2 (germline): SQVTM, ANQGSEA. The CDR3 is 11 amino acids. The CDR3 spells CSVEGTAGYTF. For the CDR3, the DNA is TGCAGCGTGGAAGGGACAGCTGGCTACACCTTC.

This clonotype was detected many times. The rearrangement uses TRBV28 and TRBJ2-7, with 7 bases identical to TRBD2. With 6 bases clipped from V and 2 bases from J, the junction kept 10 bases outside the gene matches. CDR3 length equals 15 residues. Germline V gene data show CDR1 as MDHEN and CDR2 as SYDVKM. For the CDR3, the DNA is TGTGCCAGCAGCGCTCCCCGGCTAGCGGCCTACGAGCAGTACTTC. It specifies CASSAPRLAAYEQYF. The complete variable domain, with remaining parts taken from reference TRBV28 and TRBJ2-7, reads DVKVTQSSRYLVKRTGEKVFLECVQDMDHENMFWYRQDPGLGLRLIYFSYDVKMKEKGDIPEGYSVSREKKERFSLILESASTNQTSMYLCASSAPRLAAYEQYFGPGTRLTVT.

This clonotype was picked up many times. This chain links TRBV28 with TRBJ2-7; 11 nucleotides agree with TRBD1. Germline V gene sequence: CDR1 MDHEN, CDR2 SYDVKM. Unmatched junction bases numbered 5, after V lost 8 bases and J lost 2 bases. This CDR3 comprises 14 residues. In DNA, the CDR3 is TGTGCCAGCCACGGGGACAGGGGGACCTACGAGCAGTACTTC. Amino acids: CASHGDRGTYEQYF.

This clonotype came up many times. The chain links TRBV28 to TRBJ2-7; D unresolved. The CDR3 contains 12 residues. V lost 3 bases, J lost 5 bases, and 8 bases lay in between. The germline CDR1 and CDR2 sequences are MDHEN and SYDVKM. The CDR3 loop is CASSLTRDEQYF. For the CDR3, the DNA is TGTGCCAGCAGTTTGACCCGGGACGAGCAGTACTTC.

This clonotype was seen repeatedly, ten times or more. The J gene is TRBJ1-6, the V gene TRBV6-1; D remains unclear. The V and J ends lost 4 bases and 9 bases respectively, with 16 bases between them. Germline CDR1 and CDR2: MNHNS and SASEGT. The CDR3 sequence is 15 residues long. The CDR3 nucleotides are TGTGCCAGCAGTGCTCGGTTACAGAGACCTTCACCCCTCCACTTT. This codes for CASSARLQRPSPLHF.

Only a few counts were recorded for this clonotype. In DNA, the CDR3 is TGTGCCAGCAGCCCTCAAACCCCGGGACAAAGAAGAAGAATTGGCTCACCCCTCCACTTT. Its protein product is CASSPQTPGQRRRIGSPLHF. V gene TRBV6-1 combines with J gene TRBJ1-6; tentative D call: TRBD1 (6 bases). This CDR3 region has 20 residues. Germline lookup yields CDR1 MNHNS and CDR2 SASEGT. V was trimmed by 6 bases and J by 10 bases, leaving 34 bases between them.

The genes are TRBV9 and TRBJ2-1; 10 bases agree with TRBD2. The CDR3 spans 17 residues. With 7 bases clipped from V and 7 bases from J, the junction kept 17 bases outside the gene matches. Germline assignment: CDR1 SGDLS and CDR2 YYNGEE. CDR3 sequence: CASGQTVGSGRYNEQFF. The CDR3 DNA reads as TGTGCCAGCGGCCAAACCGTGGGTAGCGGGAGGTATAATGAGCAGTTCTTC.

This clonotype was recorded many times. The chain joins TRBV27 to TRBJ2-7; the match to TRBD1 covers 9 bases. Germline CDR1 MNHEY, CDR2 SMNVEV (reference sequence). The J segment lost 6 bases and the V segment lost 0 bases, leaving 3 bases of the junction unmatched. The CDR3 length is 14 residues. CDR3 nucleotides: TGTGCCAGCAGTTTATCAACAGGGGGCGCCGAGCAGTACTTC. Translation: CASSLSTGGAEQYF.

This clonotype was seen a single time. The chain couples TRBV29-1 to TRBJ1-4; 8 positions agree with TRBD1. This CDR3 is 13 amino acids long. The germline V gene has CDR1 SQVTM and CDR2 ANQGSEA. The trim removed 2 bases at V and 9 bases at J, leaving 5 bases unmatched. The CDR3 here is CSVELDRAQKLFF. DNA for the CDR3: TGCAGCGTTGAACTGGACAGGGCTCAAAAACTGTTTTTT. The full variable domain, completed using reference TRBV29-1 and TRBJ1-4, is SAVISQKPSRDICQRGTSLTIQCQVDSQVTMMFWYRQQPGQSLTLIATANQGSEATYESGFVIDKFPISRPNLTFSTLTVSNMSPEDSSIYLCSVELDRAQKLFFGSGTQLSVL.

The chain is built from TRBV27 and TRBJ1-5; TRBD1 might be the D (5 bases). The CDR3 extends over 13 amino acids. The V end was cut by 5 bases, the J end by 5 bases, with 10 bases between. CDR1 and CDR2 (germline): MNHEY, SMNVEV (reference sequence). CDR3 nucleotide sequence: TGTGCCAGCAGTACGACAGTGTATCAGCCCCAGCATTTT. It specifies CASSTTVYQPQHF.

There are many counts of this clonotype. This rearrangement joins TRBV28 to TRBJ1-1; 7 bases are a match to TRBD1. V shed 4 bases, J shed 0 bases, and the junction held 8 bases outside the gene matches. CDR1 and CDR2 (germline): MDHEN, SYDVKM. This CDR3 comprises 16 residues. The CDR3 DNA is TGTGCCAGCAGTTCGGCGGCCGGGACAGTGAACACTGAAGCTTTCTTT. Amino acid sequence: CASSSAAGTVNTEAFF.

The table lists this clonotype with a few counts. The V and J genes are TRBV19 and TRBJ1-2; no reliable D call. The CDR3 runs to 13 residues. Looked up from germline, CDR1 is LNHDA and CDR2 is SQIVND (reference sequence). V lost 3 bases to trimming and J lost 6 bases, with 11 bases between them. The CDR3 sequence: CASSIGPSNGYTF. DNA of the CDR3: TGTGCCAGTAGTATCGGGCCATCGAATGGCTACACCTTC. Complete variable domain (other parts from reference TRBV19 and TRBJ1-2): DGGITQSPKYLFRKEGQNVTLSCEQNLNHDAMYWYRQDPGQGLRLIYYSQIVNDFQKGDIAEGYSVSREKKESFPLTVTSAQKNPTAFYLCASSIGPSNGYTFGSGTRLTVV.

This clonotype was picked up many times. The chain uses TRBV20-1 and TRBJ1-2; D is perhaps TRBD1 (5 bases). Germline V gene lookup returns CDR1 DFQATT and CDR2 SNEGSKA (reference sequence). CDR3 length: 11 amino acids. Trimming took off 8 bases at V and 4 bases at J, with 11 bases between the two ends. The CDR3 bases are TGCAGTCATGGGGACCGCTATGGCTACACCTTC. Protein product: CSHGDRYGYTF.

This rearrangement joins TRBV18 to TRBJ1-2; D remains ambiguous. The V gene's germline CDR1 is KGHSH and CDR2 LQKENI. Trimming pared 3 bases from V and 4 bases from J, leaving 9 bases between. CDR3 length: 13 residues. The CDR3 sequence is CASSPASPYGYTF. In DNA form, the CDR3 reads TGTGCCAGCTCACCCGCATCTCCCTATGGCTACACCTTC.

This clonotype has a count of ten or more. The V gene is TRBV2, the J gene TRBJ1-2; D remains ambiguous. Germline-derived CDR1 and CDR2 are SNHLY and FYNNEI. Trimming removed 8 bases from V and 3 bases from J, with 16 bases in between. The CDR3 is made up of 14 amino acids. DNA for the CDR3: TGTGCCAGCCAAGTGGATTTGATCGACTATGGCTACACCTTC. It translates to CASQVDLIDYGYTF.

The J gene is TRBJ1-3, the V gene TRBV5-6; 9 positions match TRBD1. V lost 6 bases, J lost 0 bases, and 7 bases stayed unmatched. The CDR3 is made up of 16 amino acids. Germline V CDR1 and CDR2: SGHDT, YYEEEE. DNA of the CDR3: TGTGCCAGCACCAACAGGGGGCCAAGCTCTGGAAACACCATATATTTT. The encoded protein is CASTNRGPSSGNTIYF.

The chain has TRBV7-2 and TRBJ2-3; D call uncertain. CDR3 length: 13 residues. Germline CDR1 and CDR2: SGHTA and FQGNSA. Trimming left V 4 bases short and J 4 bases short, with 9 bases between. CDR3 nucleotides: TGTGCCAGCAGCTCACAATCCCCAGATACGCAGTATTTT. Protein product: CASSSQSPDTQYF.

The CDR3 bases are TGTGCCAGTATCCCCCAAGGAGGTAATCAGCCCCAGCATTTT. This gives the protein CASIPQGGNQPQHF. This chain uses TRBV19 with TRBJ1-5; D call uncertain. V was clipped by 7 bases and J by 4 bases, with 14 bases between them. Germline-derived CDR1 and CDR2 are LNHDA and SQIVND (reference sequence). This CDR3 has 14 residues. Full variable domain (remainder filled in from reference TRBV19 and TRBJ1-5): DGGITQSPKYLFRKEGQNVTLSCEQNLNHDAMYWYRQDPGQGLRLIYYSQIVNDFQKGDIAEGYSVSREKKESFPLTVTSAQKNPTAFYLCASIPQGGNQPQHFGDGTRLSIL.